A single TCR beta chain is shown here with its context. As yet, its antigen is unknown. A clone one base away is much larger, so this may be a read error. This sample is part of a study of blood T cells in healthy people across ages. Per-sample yields of isolated PBMCs were at least 7 million. Notes on the study in general: Estimated diversity, derived from one million T cells, was regarded as an underestimate. Percentage of naive T cells showed a strong correlation with TCR beta diversity.

It was with a sample-barcoded 5' primer and a J-beta primer mix that a second PCR of roughly 7 to 11 cycles was run. In TCRdb, the 5' RACE reads were re-called with MiXCR into one record per CDR3 protein. The profile covers roughly 1.9 million distinct CDR3 sequences, with 35% to 50% appearing a single time and about 21% taken by the ten largest. CDR3 length: 18 amino acids. Germline V lookup: CDR1 LGHNA, CDR2 YSLEER. The rearrangement uses TRBV4-3 and TRBJ2-6; 8 bases fit TRBD2. The sequence was obtained from a human donor in good health. Material for sequencing was blood. The DNA of the CDR3 is TGCGCCAGCAGCCATCTCCCCGCCCGGGGGGGTGGGGCCAACATCCTGACTTTC. This sequence encodes CASSHLPARGGGANILTF.